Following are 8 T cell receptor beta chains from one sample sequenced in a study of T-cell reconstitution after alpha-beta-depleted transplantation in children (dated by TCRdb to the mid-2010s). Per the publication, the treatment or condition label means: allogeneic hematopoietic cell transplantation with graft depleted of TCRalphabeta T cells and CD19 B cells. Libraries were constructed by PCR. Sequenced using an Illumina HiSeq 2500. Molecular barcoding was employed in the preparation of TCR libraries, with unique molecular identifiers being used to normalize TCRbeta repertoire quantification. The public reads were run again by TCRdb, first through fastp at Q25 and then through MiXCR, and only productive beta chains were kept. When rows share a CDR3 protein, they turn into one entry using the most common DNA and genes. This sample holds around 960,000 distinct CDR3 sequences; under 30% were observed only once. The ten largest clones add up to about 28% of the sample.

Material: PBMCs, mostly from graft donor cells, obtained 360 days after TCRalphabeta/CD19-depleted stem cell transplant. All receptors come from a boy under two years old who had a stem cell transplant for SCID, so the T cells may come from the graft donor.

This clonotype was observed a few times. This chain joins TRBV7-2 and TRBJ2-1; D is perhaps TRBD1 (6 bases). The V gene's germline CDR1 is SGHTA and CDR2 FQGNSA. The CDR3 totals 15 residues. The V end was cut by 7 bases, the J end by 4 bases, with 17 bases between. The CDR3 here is CASTQDSYLYNEQFF. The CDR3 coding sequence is TGTGCCAGCACCCAGGACAGTTACTTATACAATGAGCAGTTCTTC.

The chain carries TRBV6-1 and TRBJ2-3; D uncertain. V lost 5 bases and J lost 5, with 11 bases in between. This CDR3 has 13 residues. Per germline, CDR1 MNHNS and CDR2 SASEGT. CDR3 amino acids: CASSPIRGDTQYF. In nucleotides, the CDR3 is TGTGCCAGCAGTCCAATCCGCGGAGATACGCAGTATTTT.

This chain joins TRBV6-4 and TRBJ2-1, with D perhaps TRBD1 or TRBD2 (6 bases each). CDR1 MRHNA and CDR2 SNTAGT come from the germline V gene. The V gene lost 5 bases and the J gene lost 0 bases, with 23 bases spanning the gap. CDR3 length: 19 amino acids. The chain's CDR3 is CASSHLGYGGGSSYNEQFF. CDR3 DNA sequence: TGTGCCAGCAGTCACTTGGGGTACGGGGGCGGAAGCTCCTACAATGAGCAGTTCTTC.

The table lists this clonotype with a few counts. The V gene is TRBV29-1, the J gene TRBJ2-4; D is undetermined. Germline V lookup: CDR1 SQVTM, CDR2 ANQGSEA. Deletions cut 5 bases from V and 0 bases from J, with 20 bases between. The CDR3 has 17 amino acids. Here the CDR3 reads CSVSRFSTGLAKNIQYF. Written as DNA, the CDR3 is TGCAGCGTTTCGCGGTTCTCGACCGGGTTAGCCAAAAACATTCAGTACTTC.

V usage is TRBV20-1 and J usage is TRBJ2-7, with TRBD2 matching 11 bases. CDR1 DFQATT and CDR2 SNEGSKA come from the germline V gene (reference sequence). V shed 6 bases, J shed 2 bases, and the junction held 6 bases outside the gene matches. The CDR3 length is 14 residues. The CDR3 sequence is CSAAGLAVPYEQYF. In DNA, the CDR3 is TGCAGTGCCGCGGGACTAGCGGTCCCCTACGAGCAGTACTTC.

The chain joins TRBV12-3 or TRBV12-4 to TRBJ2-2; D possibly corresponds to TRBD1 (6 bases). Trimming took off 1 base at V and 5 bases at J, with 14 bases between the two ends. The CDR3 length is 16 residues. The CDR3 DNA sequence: TGTGCCAGCAGTTTAGTACCTCTACAGGGAACCGGGGAGCTGTTTTTT. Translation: CASSLVPLQGTGELFF.

The CDR3: CASSWGRGKETQYF. The DNA for the CDR3 is TGTGCCAGCAGCTGGGGCAGGGGAAAAGAGACCCAGTACTTC. The J gene is TRBJ2-5, the V gene TRBV6-2 or TRBV6-3; TRBD1 might be the D (6 bases). Germline V gene sequence: CDR1 MNHEY, CDR2 SVGEGT. CDR3 length: 14 amino acids. With 6 bases removed from V and 3 bases from J, the gap between germline ends came to 14 bases.

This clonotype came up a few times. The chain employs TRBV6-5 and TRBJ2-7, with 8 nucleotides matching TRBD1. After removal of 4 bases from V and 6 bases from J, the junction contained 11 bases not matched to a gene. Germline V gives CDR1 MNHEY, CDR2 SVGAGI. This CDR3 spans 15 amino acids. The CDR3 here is CASSSGTGPIVEQYF. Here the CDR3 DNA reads TGTGCCAGCAGTTCCGGGACAGGCCCTATTGTCGAGCAGTACTTC.